Shown below are 29 T cell receptor beta chains from a single sample sequenced in a study of CD8+CD57+ T cells in acquired aplastic anemia. Genomic DNA served as template for TCR beta VDJ and CDR3 profiling. TCRdb ran MiXCR on the reads and lists one entry per CDR3 protein. The sample holds some 220,000 distinct CDR3 sequences, roughly 33% seen once. Sequencing was done on a sample of sorted CD4+, CD8+, or CD8+CD57+ T cells (not recorded which) from PBMCs. These receptors were obtained from a human donor in good health, serving as a control.

This clonotype was found a few times. The germline gene is not matched at one end of the junction; a read error may be the cause. The V gene is TRBV10-3, the J gene TRBJ1-5; D may be TRBD1 (5 bases). The CDR3 loop spans 13 amino acids. Germline V gene data show CDR1 as ENHRY and CDR2 as SYGVKD. Here the CDR3 reads CASSEGRNQPQHF. CDR3 DNA sequence: TGTGCCAGCAGTGAGGGACGCAATCAGCCCCAGCATTTT.

This clonotype occurred many times. For the CDR3, the DNA is TGTGCCAGCAGCCCCACCGCGGAGACCTATGGCTACACCTTC. It is translated as CASSPTAETYGYTF. The rearrangement joins TRBV5-4 to TRBJ1-2; D call uncertain. CDR3 size: 14 residues. V was cut by 4 bases and J by 4 bases, with 14 bases left in between. The V gene's germline CDR1 is SGHNT and CDR2 YYREEE (reference sequence).

This clonotype was counted between two and nine times. The chain uses TRBV10-3 and TRBJ1-5; 8 bases map to TRBD1. Unmatched junction bases numbered 12, after V lost 9 bases and J lost 5 bases. Germline CDR1 is ENHRY and CDR2 is SYGVKD. The CDR3 is 15 amino acids. The CDR3 loop is CAIKSSQDRDQPQHF. The CDR3, as DNA: TGTGCCATAAAAAGCAGCCAGGACAGGGATCAGCCCCAGCATTTT.

Comments on this clonotype: The CDR3 end shows no conserved phenylalanine or tryptophan, and so a read error is likely. The rearrangement links TRBV7-2 to TRBJ2-1; tentative D call: TRBD2 (7 bases). Germline loops: CDR1 SGHTA, CDR2 FQGNSA. The V gene lost 0 bases and the J gene lost 6 bases, with 21 bases spanning the gap. CDR3 size: 18 residues. This chain's CDR3 is CASSLAAGAGLILNEQFL. The CDR3 nucleotides are TGTGCCAGCAGCTTAGCGGCGGGGGCGGGGCTGATCCTCAATGAGCAGTTCCTC.

The chain joins TRBV25-1 to TRBJ2-3; D gene uncertain. The CDR3 is 14 residues long. The V gene's germline CDR1 is MGHDK and CDR2 SYGVNS. The ends were cut back, 6 bases at V and 0 bases at J, with 10 bases in the middle. The CDR3 DNA reads TGTGCCAGCAGCCATCTTGATAGCACAGATACGCAGTATTTT. Protein: CASSHLDSTDTQYF.

V and J are TRBV24-1 and TRBJ2-3, with TRBD2 identical over 14 bases. The junction had 4 bases not matched to a gene; V was cut back by 3 bases and J by 6 bases. This CDR3 spans 16 amino acids. The germline CDR1 and CDR2 sequences are KGHDR and SFDVKD. Written as DNA, the CDR3 is TGTGCCACCAGTGATCCGGGACTAGCGGGAGTCGATACGCAGTATTTT. Amino acids: CATSDPGLAGVDTQYF.

The V and J genes are TRBV2 and TRBJ1-2; D is possibly TRBD1 (6 bases). The CDR3 totals 13 residues. With 6 bases removed from V and 4 bases from J, the gap between germline ends came to 12 bases. Germline loops: CDR1 SNHLY, CDR2 FYNNEI. CDR3: CASRGAGPYGYTF. The DNA of the CDR3 is TGTGCCAGCAGGGGGGCAGGACCCTATGGCTACACCTTC.

This clonotype was counted ten times or more. This sequence joins TRBV12-3 or TRBV12-4 and TRBJ1-1, with 8 bases matching TRBD1. Trimming took 2 bases from V and 3 from J; bases not matched to a gene: 2. The CDR3 extends over 14 amino acids. CDR3 region: CASSLQGADTEAFF. The DNA of the CDR3 is TGTGCCAGCAGTTTACAGGGGGCGGACACTGAAGCTTTCTTT.

This clonotype has ten or more counts. V is TRBV29-1 and J is TRBJ2-1; D not certain. Germline loops: CDR1 SQVTM, CDR2 ANQGSEA. CDR3 length: 12 amino acids. With 0 bases removed from V and 9 bases from J, the gap between germline ends came to 9 bases. The chain's CDR3 is CSVEDPGIEQFF. The CDR3 nucleotides are TGCAGCGTTGAAGATCCTGGCATTGAGCAGTTCTTC.

This chain joins TRBV6-1 and TRBJ2-1, with D uncertain. There are 13 residues in the CDR3. V gave up 7 bases and J gave up 5 bases, with 12 bases separating them. Germline loops: CDR1 MNHNS, CDR2 SASEGT. This CDR3 reads CASNNHRDNEQFF. In nucleotides, the CDR3 is TGTGCCAGCAATAATCATAGGGACAATGAGCAGTTCTTC.

This clonotype was recorded many times. This chain connects TRBV3-1 to TRBJ1-2, with D perhaps matching TRBD1 (5 bases). This CDR3 spans 13 amino acids. Germline lookup yields CDR1 LGHDT and CDR2 YNNKEL (reference sequence). V dropped 3 bases and J dropped 5 bases, with 10 bases sitting between them. For the CDR3, the DNA is TGTGCCAGCAGCCAGCAGGGTCTGTATGGCTACACCTTC. This gives the protein CASSQQGLYGYTF.

The V and J genes are TRBV29-1 and TRBJ2-7, with 12 bases that match TRBD2. The CDR3 consists of 14 residues. Germline values: CDR1 SQVTM, CDR2 ANQGSEA. The V and J ends lost 4 bases and 12 bases, in that order; junction bases with no gene match: 13. CDR3 sequence (DNA): TGCAGCGTTGTAGTTCGACTAGCGGGAGACGGGCGGTACTTC. It codes for CSVVVRLAGDGRYF.

There are many counts of this clonotype. This sequence joins TRBV4-1 and TRBJ1-2; 9 nucleotides agree with TRBD1. The CDR3 contains 18 residues. Looked up from germline, CDR1 is MGHRA and CDR2 is YSYEKL. With 5 bases clipped from V and 4 bases from J, the junction kept 17 bases outside the gene matches. CDR3 region: CASSERAVVGTGIYGYTF. The CDR3, as DNA: TGCGCCAGCAGCGAACGAGCTGTCGTGGGGACAGGGATCTATGGCTACACCTTC.

This clonotype was recorded many times. V gene TRBV20-1 combines with J gene TRBJ2-7, with D perhaps matching TRBD1 or TRBD2 (5 bases each). Germline CDR1 DFQATT, CDR2 SNEGSKA (reference sequence). The V end lost 2 bases, the J end lost 3 bases, and 14 bases lay between the germline ends. This CDR3 is 14 amino acids long. The CDR3 loop reads CSARSPGTNYEQYF. The CDR3 DNA follows: TGCAGTGCTAGATCACCCGGGACCAACTACGAGCAGTACTTC.

This clonotype showed up many times. This chain uses TRBV10-3 with TRBJ1-4, with a weak D call TRBD1 (6 bases). Germline CDR1 ENHRY, CDR2 SYGVKD. V shed 7 bases and J shed 7 bases, with 16 bases lying between them. CDR3 length: 14 amino acids. The DNA of the CDR3 is TGTGCCATCAATACCGGGGGGCTAGGTGAAAAACTGTTTTTT. It codes for CAINTGGLGEKLFF.

With regard to this clonotype: Without the conserved terminal phenylalanine or tryptophan, this CDR3 likely stems from a read error. The genes are TRBV6-1 and TRBJ1-2; D is undetermined. Germline V lookup: CDR1 MNHNS, CDR2 SASEGT. This CDR3 is 14 amino acids long. Trimming left V 6 bases short and J 0 bases short, with 11 bases between. The CDR3 spells CASSLTYSNYGYTL. CDR3 DNA sequence: TGTGCCAGCAGCCTCACCTATTCTAACTATGGCTACACCCTC.

The chain uses TRBV2 and TRBJ2-5, with 7 nucleotides matching TRBD2. Germline V gene data show CDR1 as SNHLY and CDR2 as FYNNEI. V shed 8 bases and J 7 bases; nucleotides not matched to a gene: 7. This CDR3 has 12 amino acids. The DNA of the CDR3 is TGTGCCAGCGGCGGGAGTGGCGTGACCCAGTACTTC. Translation gives CASGGSGVTQYF.

This clonotype was counted ten times or more. The V and J genes are TRBV11-2 and TRBJ2-7; D call uncertain. The CDR3 is 12 residues long. Germline V CDR1 and CDR2: SGHAT, FQNNGV. V was clipped by 0 bases and J by 5 bases, with 5 bases between them. The CDR3 DNA is TGTGCCAGCAGCTTAGATAACAACGAGCAGTACTTC. Encoded protein: CASSLDNNEQYF. Full variable domain (missing parts from reference TRBV11-2 and TRBJ2-7): EAGVAQSPRYKIIEKRQSVAFWCNPISGHATLYWYQQILGQGPKLLIQFQNNGVVDDSQLPKDRFSAERLKGVDSTLKIQPAKLEDSAVYLCASSLDNNEQYFGPGTRLTVT.

This clonotype occurred many times. The chain combines TRBV7-9 with TRBJ2-7; a possible D gene is TRBD1 (5 bases). There are 12 residues in the CDR3. CDR1 and CDR2 (germline): SEHNR, FQNEAQ (reference sequence). The V and J ends lost 5 bases and 9 bases respectively, with 14 bases between them. CDR3 sequence: CASSQGGVGQYF. DNA of the CDR3: TGTGCCAGCAGCCAGGGTGGGGTCGGGCAGTACTTC.

In its sample, this clonotype was seen a few times. A much larger clone sits a single nucleotide away, making a read error possible. The chain employs TRBV6-1 and TRBJ2-7; D might be TRBD2 (6 bases). The length of the CDR3 is 14 residues. Deletions cut 11 bases from V and 4 bases from J, with 21 bases between. In germline, CDR1 is MNHNS, CDR2 SASEGT. CDR3 sequence: CAGTSLNSGYEQYF. The CDR3 DNA reads TGTGCCGGCACGAGTCTCAATAGCGGATACGAGCAGTACTTC.

This clonotype was counted at least ten times. The rearrangement links TRBV10-3 to TRBJ2-3; 7 nucleotides match TRBD2. Germline V gene sequence: CDR1 ENHRY, CDR2 SYGVKD. The CDR3 is 14 amino acids. After removal of 3 bases from V and 3 bases from J, the junction contained 3 bases not matched to a gene. CDR3 DNA sequence: TGTGCCATCAGTGAACCGGGGGGAACAGATACGCAGTATTTT. Protein sequence: CAISEPGGTDTQYF.

This clonotype was counted at least ten times. The chain's CDR3 is CASSLRQGAKVELFF. As DNA, the CDR3 is TGTGCCAGCAGCCTACGACAGGGCGCCAAGGTGGAGCTGTTTTTT. The chain combines TRBV7-8 with TRBJ2-2; 7 nucleotides agree with TRBD1. V lost 5 bases and J lost 10; bases outside the gene matches: 13. The CDR3 loop spans 15 amino acids. The germline CDR1 and CDR2 sequences are SGHVS and FQNEAQ.

Concerning this clonotype itself: Possible read error: a much larger clone is one base away. The chain is built from TRBV20-1 and TRBJ2-1; D may be TRBD1 (6 bases). Germline V gives CDR1 DFQATT, CDR2 SNEGSKA (reference sequence). The CDR3 spans 11 residues. The CDR3 region has the DNA TGCGGTGCTAAAGGGGGTCGTGAGCAGTTCTTC. Its translation: CGAKGGREQFF.

In its sample, this clonotype was seen many times. The rearrangement links TRBV5-5 to TRBJ2-5; 9 bases line up with TRBD2. The V and J ends lost 2 bases and 2 bases, in that order; junction bases with no gene match: 1. This CDR3 has 14 residues. Germline CDR1 and CDR2: SGHKS and YYEKEE (reference sequence). The CDR3 spells CASSFAGGQETQYF. CDR3 in DNA: TGTGCCAGCAGCTTTGCGGGGGGGCAAGAGACCCAGTACTTC.

This clonotype was counted a few times. The rearrangement joins TRBV7-3 to TRBJ2-3; D remains unclear. This CDR3 contains 13 residues. Germline V lookup: CDR1 SGHTA, CDR2 FQGTGA. V lost 5 bases to trimming and J lost 6 bases, with 12 bases between them. The CDR3 sequence is CASSREQTDTQYF. The CDR3 region has the DNA TGTGCCAGCAGCCGAGAGCAGACGGATACGCAGTATTTT. The whole variable domain, remainder taken from reference TRBV7-3 and TRBJ2-3, is GAGVSQTPSNKVTEKGKYVELRCDPISGHTALYWYRQSLGQGPEFLIYFQGTGAADDSGLPNDRFFAVRPEGSVSTLKIQRTERGDSAVYLCASSREQTDTQYFGPGTRLTVL.

The V call is TRBV29-1, the J call TRBJ1-2; 9 nucleotides match TRBD1. Germline trimming cut 4 bases from V and 4 bases from J; bases unmatched to any gene: 4. The germline V gene encodes CDR1 SQVTM and CDR2 ANQGSEA. This CDR3 spans 13 amino acids. Here the CDR3 reads CSVVGQGTYGYTF. The DNA of the CDR3 is TGCAGCGTTGTCGGACAGGGGACCTATGGCTACACCTTC.

The J gene is TRBJ1-1, the V gene TRBV2, with D perhaps TRBD1 (5 bases). Germline lookup yields CDR1 SNHLY and CDR2 FYNNEI. The CDR3 totals 13 residues. V was trimmed by 7 bases and J by 0 bases, leaving 9 bases between them. The CDR3 loop reads CASKDTLNTEAFF. In nucleotides, the CDR3 is TGTGCCAGCAAGGACACCCTGAACACTGAAGCTTTCTTT. The whole variable domain, remainder taken from reference TRBV2 and TRBJ1-1, is EPEVTQTPSHQVTQMGQEVILRCVPISNHLYFYWYRQILGQKVEFLVSFYNNEISEKSEIFDDQFSVERPDGSNFTLKIRSTKLEDSAMYFCASKDTLNTEAFFGQGTRLTVV.

This chain joins TRBV30 and TRBJ1-5; no definite D call. Between the trimmed V and J ends, which lost 4 bases and 0 bases, there was a span of 7 bases. The CDR3 consists of 13 residues. The germline V gene has CDR1 GTSNPN and CDR2 SVGIG (reference sequence). The CDR3 loop is CAWTSGSNQPQHF. Here the CDR3 DNA reads TGTGCCTGGACGTCAGGTAGCAATCAGCCCCAGCATTTT.

This clonotype was found many times. The gene calls are TRBV5-1 and TRBJ2-3; D not certain. This CDR3 is 16 amino acids long. The germline V and J ends were trimmed by 0 bases and 1 base, with 12 bases remaining between them. CDR1 is SGHRS, CDR2 YFSETQ, per germline. Here the CDR3 reads CASSLDANSGTDTQYF. The CDR3 DNA sequence: TGCGCCAGCAGCTTGGATGCGAATTCGGGCACAGATACGCAGTATTTT.